The sequence of this T cell receptor (beta chain) was determined in a study of OX40 agonist ivuxolimab in advanced cancers. Blood was sampled at baseline, cycle 4 day 1, and cycle 7 day 1. The repertoire was sequenced with immunoSEQ multiplex PCR; TCRdb's copy has only in-frame clones and lacks some. Among about 37,000 clones listed, 86% were seen once. The receptor was isolated from an adult with an advanced solid tumor such as melanoma, head and neck, liver or kidney cancer. The sequences come from CD4+ or CD8+ T cells sorted from blood, collected in a trial of the OX40 agonist ivuxolimab.

CDR3 sequence (DNA): TGTGCCAGCGCCCACCCGACAGGGTTGATCACGGAACAGCCCCAGCATTTT. The encoded protein is CASAHPTGLITEQPQHF. This chain links TRBV5-8 with TRBJ1-5; 7 bases agree with TRBD1. This CDR3 region has 17 residues. Germline V lookup: CDR1 SGHTS, CDR2 YDEGEE. J gave up 7 bases and V 7 bases, and 20 bases lay outside the gene matches.